These 9 T cell receptor beta chains share one sample of origin, sequenced in a study of T-cell memory formation after mild COVID-19. One entry per CDR3 protein results from TCRdb running MiXCR on the 5' RACE reads. This table holds roughly 350,000 distinct CDR3 sequences, 25% to 30% found once. Sample: PBMCs or a T cell subset sorted from them (not recorded which). The receptors were gathered from an adult woman who had mild COVID-19 (a few samples of this study predate the infection). Cell type and time point are not known.

This clonotype was observed a handful of times. The J gene is TRBJ2-2, the V gene TRBV4-1, with a weak D call TRBD1 (5 bases). V shed 0 bases and J shed 5 bases, with 13 bases lying between them. Per germline, CDR1 MGHRA and CDR2 YSYEKL. CDR3 size: 16 residues. The CDR3 DNA is TGCGCCAGCAGCCAAGATTCTGGGGCGGTGACCGGGGAGCTGTTTTTT. Its protein is CASSQDSGAVTGELFF.

This clonotype has only a few counts. The gene calls are TRBV12-3 or TRBV12-4 and TRBJ1-2; 8 bases are shared with TRBD1. Trimming at V came to 3 bases and at J to 5 bases, leaving 2 bases not matched to a gene. There are 13 residues in the CDR3. The CDR3 loop is CASSLDREYGYTF. The CDR3 region has the DNA TGTGCCAGCAGTTTGGACAGGGAATATGGCTACACCTTC.

This clonotype was detected only a few times. V usage is TRBV15 and J usage is TRBJ2-1; D possibly corresponds to TRBD1 (6 bases). From germline, CDR1 is LNHNV and CDR2 YYDKDF (reference sequence). The V end lost 1 base, the J end lost 3 bases, and 10 bases lay between the germline ends. The CDR3 is 15 amino acids. As DNA, the CDR3 is TGTGCCACCAGCAGAGGGGACAAAGTCTACAATGAGCAGTTCTTC. Translation: CATSRGDKVYNEQFF.

The chain is built from TRBV9 and TRBJ2-2, with 7 bases fitting TRBD1. CDR1 and CDR2 (germline): SGDLS, YYNGEE. The junction had 8 bases not matched to a gene; V was cut back by 4 bases and J by 5 bases. The CDR3 covers 15 residues. The CDR3 sequence is CASSQGQKLTGELFF. DNA for the CDR3: TGTGCCAGCAGCCAGGGACAGAAGCTTACCGGGGAGCTGTTTTTT.

This sequence joins TRBV29-1 and TRBJ2-5; the D gene could be TRBD1 or TRBD2 (6 bases each). V lost 8 bases and J lost 5, with 12 bases in between. In germline, CDR1 is SQVTM, CDR2 ANQGSEA. The CDR3 has 11 residues. The CDR3 nucleotides read TGCAGCTCGGGGGCAGAGGAGACCCAGTACTTC. It specifies CSSGAEETQYF.

The V call is TRBV3-1, the J call TRBJ2-4; TRBD1 is a possible D gene (6 bases). The ends were cut back, 5 bases at V and 1 base at J, with 9 bases in the middle. The CDR3 is 14 residues long. The germline gives CDR1 LGHDT, CDR2 YNNKEL (reference sequence). DNA of the CDR3: TGTGCCAGCAGCGTTCAGGGGGCCAAAAACATTCAGTACTTC. Protein product: CASSVQGAKNIQYF.

The chain is built from TRBV6-5 and TRBJ2-1; 11 bases are a match to TRBD2. V gave up 2 bases and J gave up 0 bases; unmatched junction bases: 15. Germline V lookup: CDR1 MNHEY, CDR2 SVGAGI. The length of the CDR3 is 21 residues. The CDR3 reads CASSYVVAGGPVLGSYNEQFF. For the CDR3, the DNA is TGTGCCAGCAGTTACGTGGTAGCGGGAGGGCCCGTCCTAGGCTCCTACAATGAGCAGTTCTTC.

The chain uses TRBV20-1 and TRBJ1-5; D not resolved. The germline V and J ends were trimmed by 3 bases and 6 bases, with 12 bases remaining between them. The length of the CDR3 is 13 residues. Per germline, CDR1 DFQATT and CDR2 SNEGSKA (reference sequence). The CDR3 sequence is CSASRNLLQPQHF. The CDR3 DNA is TGCAGTGCTAGTCGGAATTTACTTCAGCCCCAGCATTTT.

The V and J genes are TRBV5-6 and TRBJ2-3; no clear D. Trimming removed 0 bases at V and 2 bases at J, with 16 bases between. The germline CDR1 and CDR2 sequences are SGHDT and YYEEEE. This CDR3 is built from 17 residues. CDR3 region: CASSLGVRVFHTDTQYF. CDR3 DNA sequence: TGTGCCAGCAGCTTGGGGGTCCGGGTTTTCCACACAGATACGCAGTATTTT. Using reference TRBV5-6 and TRBJ2-3 for the parts outside the CDR3, the full variable domain is DAGVTQSPTHLIKTRGQQVTLRCSPKSGHDTVSWYQQALGQGPQFIFQYYEEEERQRGNFPDRFSGHQFPNYSSELNVNALLLGDSALYLCASSLGVRVFHTDTQYFGPGTRLTVL.